One and the same sample provided the 26 T cell receptor beta chains below, sequenced in a study of beta chain features in type 1 diabetes. Investigators reverse transcribed all isolated RNA, so they sequenced expressed TCRB transcripts. Assay used: immunoSEQ multiplex PCR; TCRdb lists only in-frame clones, some missing. The sample shows 150,000 to 190,000 clones, around 8.5% of them seen only once. Sequencing was carried out using central memory CD4+ T cells from blood. All receptors come from a man aged 18-30 years in good health.

This clone was seen repeatedly, ten times or more. This chain links TRBV7-9 with TRBJ2-6; 11 positions agree with TRBD1. The CDR3 extends over 16 amino acids. The germline V gene encodes CDR1 SEHNR and CDR2 FQNEAQ (reference sequence). V lost 6 bases to trimming and J lost 4 bases; unmatched junction nucleotides: 5. CDR3 DNA sequence: TGTGCCAGCAGTCGGGACAGGGGGGCCGGGGCCAACGTCCTGACTTTC. Translation gives CASSRDRGAGANVLTF.

This clone was picked up a small number of times. The genes are TRBV19 and TRBJ2-7; 10 nucleotides match TRBD1. The V and J ends lost 3 bases and 2 bases, in that order; junction bases with no gene match: 7. The CDR3 consists of 16 residues. Germline assignment: CDR1 LNHDA and CDR2 SQIVND (reference sequence). In DNA, the CDR3 is TGTGCCAGTAGTATTATTGGGACAGGGGTTCCCTACGAGCAGTACTTC. Protein sequence: CASSIIGTGVPYEQYF.

This clone was observed a handful of times. The CDR3 DNA sequence: TGTGCCAGCTCACCACCAGGACTAGCGGTAAACACCGGGGAGCTGTTTTTT. It yields the protein CASSPPGLAVNTGELFF. This rearrangement joins TRBV18 to TRBJ2-2; 10 nucleotides align to TRBD2. The germline gives CDR1 KGHSH, CDR2 LQKENI. The CDR3 length is 17 residues. The V segment lost 0 bases and the J segment 2 bases; nucleotides outside the gene matches: 3.

This clone showed up just a few times. The V call is TRBV28, the J call TRBJ1-4; D gene unclear. CDR1 is MDHEN and CDR2 is SYDVKM in the germline V gene. V was cut by 8 bases and J by 8 bases, with 21 bases left in between. The CDR3 loop spans 15 amino acids. CDR3 amino acids: CASGPIISQAEKLFF. CDR3 nucleotides: TGTGCCAGCGGCCCTATAATTTCGCAGGCGGAAAAACTGTTTTTT.

This clone was seen a few times. V usage is TRBV5-1 and J usage is TRBJ2-1; 8 nucleotides align to TRBD2. The germline V gene encodes CDR1 SGHRS and CDR2 YFSETQ. This CDR3 contains 14 residues. Trimming at V came to 0 bases and at J to 8 bases, leaving 4 bases not matched to a gene. CDR3 loop: CASSLEAGGYEQFF. The CDR3 DNA follows: TGCGCCAGCAGCTTGGAGGCGGGGGGCTATGAGCAGTTCTTC.

The V gene is TRBV6-6, the J gene TRBJ1-2; D is unclear. CDR1 MNHNY and CDR2 SVGAGI come from the germline V gene (reference sequence). This CDR3 has 12 amino acids. Trimming removed 9 bases at V and 2 bases at J, with 10 bases between. The CDR3 region has the DNA TGTGCCAGTCAGGAGGGCAACTATGGCTACACCTTC. Amino acid sequence: CASQEGNYGYTF.

The chain carries TRBV2 and TRBJ1-6; possible D gene TRBD1, 5 bases. Germline CDR1 SNHLY, CDR2 FYNNEI. This CDR3 has 14 residues. V dropped 4 bases and J dropped 9 bases, with 13 bases sitting between them. The CDR3 DNA reads TGTGCCAGCAGTGTCGGGCAGGGTACTTCACCCCTCCACTTT. Residues: CASSVGQGTSPLHF.

This clone was seen repeatedly, ten times or more. The chain has TRBV7-9 and TRBJ2-3, with 8 bases identical to TRBD2. Per germline, CDR1 SEHNR and CDR2 FQNEAQ (reference sequence). This CDR3 contains 14 residues. The trim removed 7 bases at V and 2 bases at J, leaving 5 bases unmatched. DNA of the CDR3: TGTGCCAGCATACTAGCGGAGTCCACAGATACGCAGTATTTT. It codes for CASILAESTDTQYF.

This clone has only a few counts. The J gene is TRBJ2-5, the V gene TRBV30, with TRBD1 identical over 9 bases. CDR1 GTSNPN and CDR2 SVGIG come from the germline V gene (reference sequence). The CDR3 runs to 17 residues. V shed 0 bases and J 4 bases; nucleotides not matched to a gene: 12. The CDR3 coding sequence is TGTGCCTGGAGTGTCCTACCCGGAGGACAGGGGAGAGAGACCCAGTACTTC. This translates into CAWSVLPGGQGRETQYF.

This chain uses TRBV28 with TRBJ2-7; D remains unclear. Germline V CDR1 and CDR2: MDHEN, SYDVKM. CDR3 length: 11 amino acids. Trimming removed 6 bases from V and 2 bases from J, with 5 bases in between. Written as DNA, the CDR3 is TGTGCCAGCAGCCCAACCTACGAGCAGTACTTC. Its protein product is CASSPTYEQYF.

The chain is built from TRBV28 and TRBJ2-7, with a tentative D call TRBD2 (5 bases). Germline-derived CDR1 and CDR2 are MDHEN and SYDVKM. V lost 2 bases and J 2 bases, leaving 13 bases between the germline ends. This CDR3 has 15 amino acids. The CDR3 sequence is CASSLGSAAAYEQYF. The CDR3 DNA reads TGTGCCAGCAGTTTAGGTAGCGCTGCGGCCTACGAGCAGTACTTC.

Only a few counts were recorded for this clone. V gene TRBV5-6 combines with J gene TRBJ2-7, with 7 nucleotides matching TRBD2. CDR3 size: 13 residues. The germline V gene has CDR1 SGHDT and CDR2 YYEEEE. Trimming took 2 bases from V and 7 from J; bases not matched to a gene: 6. DNA for the CDR3: TGTGCCAGCAGCTTAGCGGGACGACGGGAGCAGTACTTC. Its protein is CASSLAGRREQYF.

This clone was counted only a few times. The V gene is TRBV15, the J gene TRBJ2-7, with D possibly TRBD1 on 5 matching bases. The CDR3 sequence is 14 residues long. CDR1 and CDR2 from the germline V gene are LNHNV and YYDKDF (reference sequence). The ends were cut back, 8 bases at V and 1 base at J, with 15 bases in the middle. The DNA for the CDR3 is TGTGCCACCCGTGAGCAGGGTTTATCCTACGAGCAGTACTTC. Translated: CATREQGLSYEQYF.

This clone was counted between two and nine times. The V and J genes are TRBV28 and TRBJ2-1; TRBD1 matches 7 bases. J gave up 4 bases and V 6 bases, and 9 bases lay outside the gene matches. The CDR3 loop spans 15 amino acids. Germline loops: CDR1 MDHEN, CDR2 SYDVKM. CDR3 DNA: TGTGCCAGCAGAAGATTTGGACAGGCTTACAATGAGCAGTTCTTC. It translates to CASRRFGQAYNEQFF.

This clone was found a few times. This chain connects TRBV6-1 to TRBJ2-3; TRBD2 aligns across 16 bases. Germline CDR1 MNHNS, CDR2 SASEGT. The V and J ends lost 5 bases and 1 base, in that order; junction bases with no gene match: 6. The CDR3 extends over 18 amino acids. CDR3 sequence: CASSKGTSGGAGTDTQYF. The CDR3 DNA follows: TGTGCCAGCAGTAAAGGGACTAGCGGGGGGGCAGGCACAGATACGCAGTATTTT.

This clone was recorded a few times. The V call is TRBV5-1, the J call TRBJ2-5; D possibly corresponds to TRBD2 (5 bases). The CDR3 has 13 residues. Looked up from germline, CDR1 is SGHRS and CDR2 is YFSETQ. V lost 0 bases and J lost 7, with 10 bases in between. As DNA, the CDR3 is TGCGCCAGCAGCTTGGGTAACGAGGGGACCCAGTACTTC. The encoded protein is CASSLGNEGTQYF.

The V and J genes are TRBV9 and TRBJ2-7; 15 bases agree with TRBD2. The ends lost 2 bases at V and 7 bases at J; junction bases unmatched: 4. The CDR3 consists of 15 residues. The V gene's germline CDR1 is SGDLS and CDR2 YYNGEE. The CDR3 region is CASSVEGLAGGEQYF. The DNA for the CDR3 is TGTGCCAGCAGCGTTGAAGGACTAGCGGGAGGGGAGCAGTACTTC.

This clone was counted many times. The chain is built from TRBV30 and TRBJ2-3, with a weak D call TRBD2 (5 bases). V was cut by 2 bases and J by 4 bases, with 7 bases left in between. CDR3 size: 12 residues. Germline CDR1 and CDR2: GTSNPN and SVGIG (reference sequence). Here the CDR3 DNA reads TGTGCCTGGAGTTACGGGGCAGATACGCAGTATTTT. It encodes CAWSYGADTQYF.

This sequence joins TRBV7-8 and TRBJ2-5; 11 bases are shared with TRBD1. Per germline, CDR1 SGHVS and CDR2 FQNEAQ. The V gene end was trimmed by 5 bases and the J gene end by 4 bases; junction bases not matched to a gene: 6. This CDR3 contains 15 residues. CDR3 residues: CASSPGQGVGETQYF. CDR3 nucleotides: TGTGCCAGCAGCCCGGGACAGGGGGTGGGAGAGACCCAGTACTTC.

In its sample, this clone was seen many times. The rearrangement joins TRBV5-4 to TRBJ2-1; 8 positions match TRBD1. Germline loops: CDR1 SGHNT, CDR2 YYREEE (reference sequence). The trim removed 5 bases at V and 7 bases at J, leaving 8 bases unmatched. The CDR3 totals 14 residues. The CDR3 coding sequence is TGTGCCAGCAGAGGGGACAGGTCCCGGAATGAGCAGTTCTTC. This gives the protein CASRGDRSRNEQFF.

In its sample, this clone was seen a few times. This chain connects TRBV7-9 to TRBJ2-1; D is ambiguous. The length of the CDR3 is 14 residues. V lost 2 bases, J lost 5 bases, and 10 bases lay in between. The germline CDR1 and CDR2 sequences are SEHNR and FQNEAQ (reference sequence). DNA of the CDR3: TGTGCCAGCAGCTTATGGCGGAACCACAATGAGCAGTTCTTC. It translates to CASSLWRNHNEQFF.

In this sample, this clone turned up many times. The rearrangement joins TRBV2 to TRBJ1-5; 8 nucleotides match TRBD1. There are 15 residues in the CDR3. J lost 6 bases, V lost 5 bases, and 9 bases had no gene match. Germline CDR1 reads SNHLY; CDR2 reads FYNNEI. CDR3 sequence (DNA): TGTGCCAGCAGTAAAGGACAGGGAGGTTTTCAGCCCCAGCATTTT. Protein: CASSKGQGGFQPQHF.

The chain couples TRBV6-6 to TRBJ2-5, with TRBD1 matching over 7 bases. Germline CDR1 MNHNY, CDR2 SVGAGI (reference sequence). V shed 6 bases and J 4 bases; nucleotides not matched to a gene: 11. The CDR3 covers 15 residues. CDR3 loop: CASSSAQGVAETQYF. In nucleotides, the CDR3 is TGTGCCAGCAGCTCGGCGCAGGGGGTGGCAGAGACCCAGTACTTC.

In its sample, this clone was seen a few times. This chain links TRBV5-6 with TRBJ2-1; 12 bases match TRBD2. V gave up 6 bases and J gave up 4 bases; unmatched junction bases: 2. Germline CDR1 is SGHDT and CDR2 is YYEEEE. The length of the CDR3 is 14 residues. The CDR3 sequence: CASTLAGGYNEQFF. DNA of the CDR3: TGTGCCAGCACGCTAGCGGGGGGGTACAATGAGCAGTTCTTC. Full variable domain (remainder filled in from reference TRBV5-6 and TRBJ2-1): DAGVTQSPTHLIKTRGQQVTLRCSPKSGHDTVSWYQQALGQGPQFIFQYYEEEERQRGNFPDRFSGHQFPNYSSELNVNALLLGDSALYLCASTLAGGYNEQFFGPGTRLTVL.

This clone was observed many times. This same CDR3 is encoded by further DNA sequences in the sample. The J gene is TRBJ2-1, the V gene TRBV7-2; D possibly corresponds to TRBD1 (6 bases). This CDR3 has 13 residues. Trimming removed 5 bases from V and 5 bases from J, with 10 bases in between. Germline V gene sequence: CDR1 SGHTA, CDR2 FQGNSA. The CDR3 nucleotides are TGTGCCAGCAGCAGTGGACAGAACAATGAGCAGTTCTTC. It yields the protein CASSSGQNNEQFF.

The rearrangement uses TRBV6-5 and TRBJ2-3; 7 positions agree with TRBD2. The CDR3 length is 14 residues. The V gene end was trimmed by 5 bases and the J gene end by 3 bases; junction bases not matched to a gene: 5. Germline-derived CDR1 and CDR2 are MNHEY and SVGAGI. CDR3 sequence: CASSPRLATDTQYF. DNA of the CDR3: TGTGCCAGCAGTCCACGACTAGCAACAGATACGCAGTATTTT.